This entry features one TCR beta chain sequence. Its cognate antigen is unknown. Germline loops: CDR1 MDHEN, CDR2 SYDVKM. This CDR3 contains 13 residues. Trimming removed 2 bases from V and 8 bases from J, with 12 bases in between. These data are taken from a study of T cell repertoires in cytomegalovirus infection. Study-level information: Matching HLA type, along with CMV infection, was indicated by public TCR beta signatures.

TCRdb passed the reads through MiXCR, listing each CDR3 protein once. This repertoire shows about 830,000 distinct CDR3 sequences, roughly 33% found once; its top ten account for roughly 12%. General study results and limits: What dominated the ex vivo response were HLA-C-restricted CMV-specific TCR beta clonotypes. Carriers of CMV and the relevant HLA type were discriminated by public TCR beta frequency.

The rearrangement joins TRBV28 to TRBJ1-2, with unresolved D. The specimen comprised cultured CD8+ T cells from PBMCs, sampled from culture after CMV antigen stimulation. The sequence derives from a human donor in good health (CMV status not recorded). Some clones in this sample may be carry-over from other donors' samples. CDR3 residues: CASSLDTRGGYTF. In DNA, the CDR3 is TGTGCCAGCAGTTTAGACACCCGCGGAGGCTACACCTTC.